This T cell receptor (beta chain) was observed in a study of blood T cell repertoires in COVID-19. Overall study context: COVID-19 samples, acute and convalescent, were from the United States, Italy and Spain. PBMCs, B-cell-depleted T cells, or T cells provided the cDNA or gDNA that made up the material.

Germline V gene data show CDR1 as MNHNS and CDR2 as SASEGT. The CDR3 consists of 15 residues. The trim removed 3 bases at V and 1 base at J, leaving 5 bases unmatched. This clone was seen just once. Per the original data handling: Cell counts per sample came from amplifying reference gene primers. TCRdb's copy holds only in-frame clones and misses some; the assay was immunoSEQ multiplex PCR. V and J calls and clone size come straight from that table; D and trimming were deduced from the DNA. The sample includes some 250,000 clones, 75% to 90% of them seen just once. The TCR sequence derives from a woman in her 30s who had recovered from COVID-19. The chain employs TRBV6-1 and TRBJ1-1; 7 positions agree with TRBD1. Material for sequencing was peripheral blood. The CDR3 DNA sequence: TGTGCCAGCAGTGAGTTTCCAGGGGGGAACACTGAAGCTTTCTTT. This codes for CASSEFPGGNTEAFF.